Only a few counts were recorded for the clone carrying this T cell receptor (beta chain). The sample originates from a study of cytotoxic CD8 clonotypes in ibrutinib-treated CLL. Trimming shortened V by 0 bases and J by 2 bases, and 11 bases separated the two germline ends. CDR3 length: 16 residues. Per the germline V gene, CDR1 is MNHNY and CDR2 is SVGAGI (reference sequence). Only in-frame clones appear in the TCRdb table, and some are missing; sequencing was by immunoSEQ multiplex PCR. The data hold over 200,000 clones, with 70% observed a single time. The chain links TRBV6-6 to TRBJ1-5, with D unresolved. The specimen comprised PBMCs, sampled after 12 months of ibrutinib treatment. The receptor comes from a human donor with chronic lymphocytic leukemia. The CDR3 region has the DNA TGTGCCAGCAGTTACTCCCGAGGGATAGGCAATCAGCCCCAGCATTTT. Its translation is CASSYSRGIGNQPQHF.